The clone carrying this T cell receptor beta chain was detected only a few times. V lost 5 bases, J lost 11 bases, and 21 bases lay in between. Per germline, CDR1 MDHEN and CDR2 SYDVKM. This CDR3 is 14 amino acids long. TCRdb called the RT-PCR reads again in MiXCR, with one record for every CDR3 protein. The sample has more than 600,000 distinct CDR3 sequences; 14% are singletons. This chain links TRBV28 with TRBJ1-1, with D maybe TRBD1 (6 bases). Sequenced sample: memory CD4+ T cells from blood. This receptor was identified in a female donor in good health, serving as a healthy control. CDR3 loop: CASSLAQGSTSAFF. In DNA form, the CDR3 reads TGTGCCAGCAGTCTTGCCCAGGGGTCGACGAGTGCTTTCTTT.